This TCR beta chain emerged from a study of T cell repertoires in cytomegalovirus infection. Whole-study context: Peptides in the study included HLA-C-restricted and HLA-B-restricted CMV epitopes. Indications came from public TCR beta signatures; they pointed to CMV infection and to a matching HLA type.

This clonotype was observed a few times. Its antigen is as yet unknown. V lost 3 bases, J lost 0 bases, and 10 bases lay in between. This CDR3 has 15 amino acids. Germline assignment: CDR1 SGDLS and CDR2 YYNGEE. Broader study findings: The ex vivo response was dominated by HLA-C-restricted CMV-specific TCR beta clonotypes.

TCRdb fed the reads into MiXCR, producing one record per CDR3 protein. The data contain 900,000 to 950,000 distinct CDR3 sequences, roughly a third of them singletons. The V call is TRBV9, the J call TRBJ1-3; no reliable D call. The TCR sequence derives from a human donor in good health (CMV status not recorded). Some clones in this sample may be carry-over from other donors' samples. This specimen was cultured CD8+ T cells from PBMCs, taken from culture after CMV antigen stimulation. CDR3 amino acids: CASSGRVYSGNTIYF. Here the CDR3 DNA reads TGTGCCAGCAGCGGAAGGGTTTACTCTGGAAACACCATATATTTT.